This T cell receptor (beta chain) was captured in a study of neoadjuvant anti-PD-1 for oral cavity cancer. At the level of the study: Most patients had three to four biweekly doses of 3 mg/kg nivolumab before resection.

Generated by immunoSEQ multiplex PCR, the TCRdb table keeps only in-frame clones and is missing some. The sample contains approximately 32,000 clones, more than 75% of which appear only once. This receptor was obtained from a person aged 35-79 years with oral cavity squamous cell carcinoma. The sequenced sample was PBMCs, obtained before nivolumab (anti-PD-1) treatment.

The CDR3 region is CASSPDLLGTNYGYTF. CDR3 in DNA: TGTGCCAGCAGTCCGGACCTGCTTGGGACTAACTATGGCTACACCTTC. This sequence joins TRBV27 and TRBJ1-2; D is undetermined. V was cut by 5 bases and J by 0 bases, with 16 bases left in between. Germline assignment: CDR1 MNHEY and CDR2 SMNVEV (reference sequence). This CDR3 comprises 16 residues.